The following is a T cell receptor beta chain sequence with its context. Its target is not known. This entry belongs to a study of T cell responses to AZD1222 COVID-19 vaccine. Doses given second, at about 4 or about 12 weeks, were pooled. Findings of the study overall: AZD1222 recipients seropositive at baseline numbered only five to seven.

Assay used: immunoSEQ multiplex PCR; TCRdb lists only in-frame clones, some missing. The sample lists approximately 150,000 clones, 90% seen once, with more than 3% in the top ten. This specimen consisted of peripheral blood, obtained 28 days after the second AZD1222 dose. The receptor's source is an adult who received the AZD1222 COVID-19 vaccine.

The chain's CDR3 is CASSQDGLQETQYF. CDR3 in DNA: TGTGCCAGCAGCCAAGACGGACTACAAGAGACCCAGTACTTC. This chain links TRBV4-2 with TRBJ2-5, with D perhaps TRBD2 (6 bases). The germline V and J ends were trimmed by 0 bases and 2 bases, with 7 bases remaining between them. The length of the CDR3 is 14 residues. Germline loops: CDR1 LGHNA, CDR2 YNFKEQ.